These T cell receptor beta chains were read from a single sample in a study of T cell repertoires in cytomegalovirus infection. TCRdb reanalysed the reads using MiXCR and keeps one entry per CDR3 protein. The profile shows 400,000 or so distinct CDR3 sequences, around 18% of them singletons. Sequencing was carried out using PBMCs. The receptors were sampled from a human donor in good health (CMV status not recorded). Some clones in this sample may be carry-over from other donors' samples. The CDR3 runs from the conserved cysteine through the conserved F or W. The order of the fields is clone size, D gene, V gene, J gene, CDR3 protein, CDR3 DNA. The D gene is left open where the match is weak. Clone size appears in some rows only: once, few, many, or a class for an expanded clone.

clone_size: few; d_call: .; v_call: TRBV7-9; j_call: TRBJ2-6; cdr3_aa: CASSLGRVSGANVLTF; cdr3_nt: TGTGCCAGCAGCTTAGGTCGGGTGTCTGGGGCCAACGTCCTGACTTTC
clone_size: .; d_call: .; v_call: TRBV5-4; j_call: TRBJ2-3; cdr3_aa: CASSFGGESGTDTQYF; cdr3_nt: TGTGCCAGCAGCTTTGGCGGGGAGTCCGGCACAGATACGCAGTATTTT
clone_size: many; d_call: .; v_call: TRBV7-2; j_call: TRBJ2-3; cdr3_aa: CASSLAPWGTDTQYF; cdr3_nt: TGTGCCAGCAGCTTAGCCCCTTGGGGCACAGATACGCAGTATTTT
clone_size: .; d_call: .; v_call: TRBV23-1; j_call: TRBJ1-2; cdr3_aa: CASSQERQTLNLHGYTF; cdr3_nt: TGCGCCAGCAGTCAAGAGCGGCAGACGCTAAATCTACATGGCTACACCTTC
clone_size: .; d_call: TRBD1; v_call: TRBV12-3/TRBV12-4; j_call: TRBJ1-1; cdr3_aa: CASTTLQGTEAFF; cdr3_nt: TGTGCCAGCACAACCCTACAGGGGACTGAAGCTTTCTTT
clone_size: many; d_call: TRBD1; v_call: TRBV2; j_call: TRBJ1-5; cdr3_aa: CASSLGPGGDQPQHF; cdr3_nt: TGTGCCAGCAGCTTAGGTCCAGGGGGAGATCAGCCCCAGCATTTT
clone_size: .; d_call: .; v_call: TRBV5-4; j_call: TRBJ2-7; cdr3_aa: CASSPRGGLNSEQYF; cdr3_nt: TGTGCCAGCAGCCCCCGTGGAGGGCTTAACTCCGAGCAGTACTTC
clone_size: many; d_call: .; v_call: TRBV7-6; j_call: TRBJ1-6; cdr3_aa: CASSLQGAGNSPLHF; cdr3_nt: TGTGCCAGCAGCTTGCAAGGGGCTGGTAATTCACCCCTCCACTTT
clone_size: many; d_call: .; v_call: TRBV7-6; j_call: TRBJ2-5; cdr3_aa: CASSFVRTEETQYF; cdr3_nt: TGTGCCAGCAGCTTTGTTAGGACTGAAGAGACCCAGTACTTC
clone_size: many; d_call: .; v_call: TRBV7-2; j_call: TRBJ1-6; cdr3_aa: CASNEGSSYNSPLHF; cdr3_nt: TGTGCCAGCAACGAGGGGAGCTCCTATAATTCACCCCTCCACTTT
clone_size: many; d_call: .; v_call: TRBV6-1; j_call: TRBJ1-2; cdr3_aa: CASSESVGSAGNYGYTF; cdr3_nt: TGTGCCAGCAGTGAATCGGTTGGATCGGCAGGGAACTATGGCTACACCTTC
clone_size: many; d_call: .; v_call: TRBV7-2; j_call: TRBJ2-5; cdr3_aa: CASSTPPGLTRGTQYF; cdr3_nt: TGTGCCAGCAGCACGCCCCCCGGCCTGACCCGGGGAACCCAGTACTTC
clone_size: few; d_call: .; v_call: TRBV18; j_call: TRBJ2-6; cdr3_aa: CASSADSGANVLTF; cdr3_nt: TGTGCCAGCTCCGCAGACTCTGGGGCCAACGTCCTGACTTTC
clone_size: few; d_call: TRBD2; v_call: TRBV12-3/TRBV12-4; j_call: TRBJ2-5; cdr3_aa: CASSPLAGAQYF; cdr3_nt: TGTGCCAGCAGCCCGCTAGCGGGGGCCCAGTACTTC
clone_size: .; d_call: .; v_call: TRBV3-1; j_call: TRBJ2-1; cdr3_aa: CASSHLETNEQFF; cdr3_nt: TGTGCCAGCAGCCACCTAGAGACCAATGAGCAGTTCTTC
clone_size: .; d_call: TRBD1; v_call: TRBV14; j_call: TRBJ2-7; cdr3_aa: CASSLRTGVKIYEQYF; cdr3_nt: TGTGCCAGCAGCCTCAGAACAGGGGTGAAAATTTACGAGCAGTACTTC
clone_size: many; d_call: .; v_call: TRBV7-8; j_call: TRBJ2-3; cdr3_aa: CASSRRTSTDTQYF; cdr3_nt: TGTGCCAGCAGCCGCCGGACTAGCACAGATACGCAGTATTTT
clone_size: many; d_call: .; v_call: TRBV7-2; j_call: TRBJ1-2; cdr3_aa: CASGRIQGFNYGYTF; cdr3_nt: TGTGCCAGCGGACGAATACAGGGTTTCAACTATGGCTACACCTTC
clone_size: .; d_call: TRBD2; v_call: TRBV4-3; j_call: TRBJ2-3; cdr3_aa: CASSHLKGREGTDTQYF; cdr3_nt: TGCGCCAGCAGCCACCTGAAAGGGCGGGAGGGCACAGATACGCAGTATTTT
clone_size: few; d_call: .; v_call: TRBV11-2; j_call: TRBJ2-6; cdr3_aa: CASCLTGNSGANVLTF; cdr3_nt: TGTGCCAGCTGCTTAACAGGGAACTCTGGGGCCAACGTCCTGACTTTC
clone_size: many; d_call: TRBD1; v_call: TRBV7-9; j_call: TRBJ1-6; cdr3_aa: CASSLPSTGVSYNSPLHF; cdr3_nt: TGTGCCAGCAGCTTACCCTCGACAGGGGTATCCTATAATTCACCCCTCCACTTT
clone_size: few; d_call: .; v_call: TRBV7-2; j_call: TRBJ2-7; cdr3_aa: CASSLDSGEQYF; cdr3_nt: TGTGCCAGCAGCTTGGATAGTGGCGAGCAGTACTTC
clone_size: .; d_call: TRBD2; v_call: TRBV4-1; j_call: TRBJ2-3; cdr3_aa: CASSQVMGSGGGDTQYF; cdr3_nt: TGCGCCAGCAGCCAAGTAATGGGTAGCGGGGGCGGGGATACGCAGTATTTT
clone_size: few; d_call: .; v_call: TRBV7-2; j_call: TRBJ2-1; cdr3_aa: CASSAMRASYNEQFF; cdr3_nt: TGTGCCAGCAGCGCCATGCGTGCCTCCTACAATGAGCAGTTCTTC
clone_size: few; d_call: .; v_call: TRBV28; j_call: TRBJ2-1; cdr3_aa: CASSLWGKQGRAEQFF; cdr3_nt: TGTGCCAGCAGTTTATGGGGAAAACAGGGACGGGCTGAGCAGTTCTTC
clone_size: .; d_call: .; v_call: TRBV4-1; j_call: TRBJ2-6; cdr3_aa: CASSQDGPKTHSGANVLTF; cdr3_nt: TGCGCCAGCAGCCAAGATGGTCCGAAAACTCACTCTGGGGCCAACGTCCTGACTTTC